This T cell receptor beta chain was documented in a study of T cells in Graves' hyperthyroidism and ophthalmopathy. The CDR3 totals 15 residues. The germline V gene encodes CDR1 LNHDA and CDR2 SQIVND (reference sequence). Trimming stripped 3 bases from V and 0 bases from J, with 9 bases between. Amplification of TCR beta CDR3 regions was performed using RNA transcripts as template. The HTBI primer set drove a first-round RT-PCR of the TCR CDR3. Using its own MiXCR run on the multiplex PCR reads, TCRdb lists one record per CDR3 protein. The data show a few hundred thousand distinct CDR3 sequences, around a sixth seen once. This clonotype was observed a handful of times. The antigen is unknown. Participants, patients aged 18 to 65, had newly diagnosed hyperthyroidism with a duration under 2 months. Study-wide results and limits: Separating ophthalmopathy from stable hyperthyroidism was achieved by a 13 V-J model. Blood also showed most of the thyroid clonotypes that were expanded above 0.001.

The sample consisted of blood. This TCR was recovered from a woman aged 18-29 years with Graves' hyperthyroidism. V and J are TRBV19 and TRBJ2-1; D remains ambiguous. Here the CDR3 reads CASSMLGPSYNEQFF. CDR3 DNA sequence: TGTGCCAGTAGTATGCTAGGCCCCTCCTACAATGAGCAGTTCTTC.